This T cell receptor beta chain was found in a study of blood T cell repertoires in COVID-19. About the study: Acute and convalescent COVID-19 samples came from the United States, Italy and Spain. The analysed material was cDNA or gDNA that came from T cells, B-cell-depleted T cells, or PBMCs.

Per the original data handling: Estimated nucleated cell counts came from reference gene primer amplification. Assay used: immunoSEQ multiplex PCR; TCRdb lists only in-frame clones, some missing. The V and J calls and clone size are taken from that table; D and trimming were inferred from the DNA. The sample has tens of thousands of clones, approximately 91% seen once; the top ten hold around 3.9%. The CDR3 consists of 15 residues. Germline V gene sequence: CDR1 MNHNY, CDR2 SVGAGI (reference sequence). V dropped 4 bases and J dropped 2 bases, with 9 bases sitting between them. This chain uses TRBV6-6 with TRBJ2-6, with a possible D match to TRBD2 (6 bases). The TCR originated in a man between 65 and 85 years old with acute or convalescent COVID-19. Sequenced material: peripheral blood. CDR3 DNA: TGTGCCAGCAGTTCGGAGGGGACTGGGGCCAACGTCCTGACTTTC. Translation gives CASSSEGTGANVLTF.